The 28 T cell receptor beta chains given below trace back to one sample, sequenced in a study of T cell responses to AZD1222 COVID-19 vaccine. Sequencing used immunoSEQ multiplex PCR; TCRdb keeps in-frame clones, though not all of them. The data contain about 84,000 clones, around nine tenths of them seen just once; the ten biggest clones take up approximately 1.5%. The sequencing used peripheral blood, collected on day 0 of AZD1222 vaccination. These receptors were taken from an adult in good health.

The genes are TRBV28 and TRBJ2-4; TRBD2 matches at 15 bases. The CDR3 sequence is 17 residues long. With V trimmed by 5 bases and J by 7 bases, 9 bases remained unmatched. Germline V gene lookup returns CDR1 MDHEN and CDR2 SYDVKM. The CDR3 bases are TGTGCCAGCAGTCCGGGACTAGCGGGAGGTGTTGTGAACATTCAGTACTTC. It encodes CASSPGLAGGVVNIQYF.

The gene calls are TRBV11-2 and TRBJ2-6, with TRBD1 matching 7 bases. There are 17 residues in the CDR3. V dropped 1 base and J dropped 4; count of bases not matched to a gene: 7. Germline values: CDR1 SGHAT, CDR2 FQNNGV. The CDR3: CASSLGRTGVGANVLTF. DNA of the CDR3: TGTGCCAGCAGCTTAGGTCGCACAGGGGTAGGGGCCAACGTCCTGACTTTC.

The chain combines TRBV30 with TRBJ1-2, with D unclear. The CDR3 has 13 residues. Germline assignment: CDR1 GTSNPN and CDR2 SVGIG (reference sequence). V gave up 0 bases and J gave up 7 bases, with 12 bases separating them. CDR3 sequence (DNA): TGTGCCTGGAGTGTCGAGGGAATGGGTGGCTACACCTTC. It codes for CAWSVEGMGGYTF. The whole variable domain, remainder taken from reference TRBV30 and TRBJ1-2, is SQTIHQWPATLVQPVGSPLSLECTVEGTSNPNLYWYRQAAGRGLQLLFYSVGIGQISSEVPQNLSASRPQDRQFILSSKKLLLSDSGFYLCAWSVEGMGGYTFGSGTRLTVV.

Worth noting for this clone: Germline and junction disagree at one end, which may indicate a read error. CDR3 nucleotides: TGTGCCAGTAGTATTGGTAGCGGACTAGCGTTAAGCTCCTACGGGCAGTACTTC. It yields the protein CASSIGSGLALSSYGQYF. The chain couples TRBV19 to TRBJ2-7, with 9 positions matching TRBD2. Germline V gives CDR1 LNHDA, CDR2 SQIVND (reference sequence). The CDR3 sequence is 18 residues long.

The chain has TRBV6-2 or TRBV6-3 and TRBJ2-7; TRBD2 matches at 7 bases. CDR3 size: 16 residues. J gave up 6 bases and V 4 bases, and 15 bases lay outside the gene matches. Looked up from germline, CDR1 is MNHEY and CDR2 is SVGEGT. The CDR3 spells CASSSIRAGDGGEQYF. DNA for the CDR3: TGTGCCAGCAGTTCCATCCGGGCGGGAGACGGGGGCGAGCAGTACTTC.

The rearrangement joins TRBV7-2 to TRBJ1-3; TRBD1 matches at 8 bases. Losses at the gene ends were 4 bases for V and 3 bases for J; bases not matched to a gene: 11. In germline, CDR1 is SGHTA, CDR2 FQGNSA. The CDR3 is 17 residues long. CDR3 DNA: TGTGCCAGCAGCTATTCCCGTCCGGACAGGGTTGGAAACACCATATATTTT. It translates to CASSYSRPDRVGNTIYF.

This clone was seen more than once but under ten times. V is TRBV6-5 and J is TRBJ1-2, with a weak D call TRBD1 (6 bases). Trimming removed 4 bases from V and 8 bases from J, with 8 bases in between. Germline V CDR1 and CDR2: MNHEY, SVGAGI. CDR3 length equals 11 residues. CDR3 in DNA: TGTGCCAGCAGTTCACAGGGCGGCTACACCTTC. Translating gives CASSSQGGYTF.

This chain connects TRBV9 to TRBJ2-4; TRBD1 is a possible D gene (5 bases). The CDR3 has 14 residues. Germline V gene lookup returns CDR1 SGDLS and CDR2 YYNGEE. The V and J ends lost 0 bases and 6 bases respectively, with 10 bases between them. The CDR3 nucleotides are TGTGCCAGCAGCGTAGGGGGCGGTTCAAACATTCAGTACTTC. This sequence encodes CASSVGGGSNIQYF.

The V and J genes are TRBV6-2 or TRBV6-3 and TRBJ2-3, with a weak D call TRBD1 (6 bases). V dropped 6 bases and J dropped 5 bases, with 21 bases sitting between them. CDR3 length: 16 amino acids. Germline V gene data show CDR1 as MNHEY and CDR2 as SVGEGT. The DNA for the CDR3 is TGTGCCAGCAGCACCCCTGGGGCAGGGGAGCAAGATACGCAGTATTTT. Translation gives CASSTPGAGEQDTQYF.

This chain joins TRBV11-1 and TRBJ2-7; 7 bases map to TRBD1. V was clipped by 7 bases and J by 0 bases; unmatched bases: 6. Germline loops: CDR1 SGHAT, CDR2 FQDESV (reference sequence). The CDR3 runs 14 residues. CDR3 residues: CASTLGQPSYEQYF. In DNA, the CDR3 is TGTGCCAGCACCCTGGGACAGCCCTCCTACGAGCAGTACTTC.

Here the CDR3 reads CASSPRIATGGGYEQYF. CDR3 DNA sequence: TGTGCCAGCTCACCACGAATAGCGACAGGGGGAGGCTACGAGCAGTACTTC. The chain uses TRBV18 and TRBJ2-7, with 9 bases aligning to TRBD1. The junction had 10 bases not matched to a gene; V was cut back by 1 base and J by 3 bases. The CDR3 is 17 amino acids. Germline V gene sequence: CDR1 KGHSH, CDR2 LQKENI.

The chain employs TRBV7-9 and TRBJ2-1, with TRBD2 matching over 8 bases. V lost 5 bases, J lost 5 bases, and 8 bases stayed unmatched. CDR1 is SEHNR, CDR2 FQNEAQ, per germline (reference sequence). The CDR3 extends over 15 amino acids. The CDR3 nucleotides are TGTGCCAGCAGCCTTAGCGGGAACGAGAACAATGAGCAGTTCTTC. Translated, it gives CASSLSGNENNEQFF.

V is TRBV3-1 (or the pseudogene TRBV3-2) and J is TRBJ1-2; D gene ambiguous. V lost 2 bases and J 4 bases, leaving 8 bases between the germline ends. Germline CDR1 and CDR2: LGHDT and YNNKEL (reference sequence). CDR3 length: 13 amino acids. The CDR3 sequence is CASSQRRTYGYTF. As DNA, the CDR3 is TGTGCCAGCAGCCAACGCAGGACCTATGGCTACACCTTC.

This clone has just one count. The V call is TRBV7-3, the J call TRBJ1-1, with D maybe TRBD1 (6 bases). Germline V gene data show CDR1 as SGHTA and CDR2 as FQGTGA. The CDR3 loop spans 16 amino acids. V gave up 5 bases and J gave up 5 bases, with 21 bases separating them. CDR3 in DNA: TGTGCCAGCAGCCTCGCAGGGGTGGCCCTGGGGACTGAAGCTTTCTTT. Amino acids: CASSLAGVALGTEAFF. Supplemented by reference TRBV7-3 and TRBJ1-1, the full variable domain reads GAGVSQTPSNKVTEKGKYVELRCDPISGHTALYWYRQSLGQGPEFLIYFQGTGAADDSGLPNDRFFAVRPEGSVSTLKIQRTERGDSAVYLCASSLAGVALGTEAFFGQGTRLTVV.

The rearrangement uses TRBV18 and TRBJ2-7; a weak D match, TRBD1 (5 bases). The CDR3 loop spans 14 amino acids. Trimming left V 3 bases short and J 5 bases short, with 14 bases between. The germline gives CDR1 KGHSH, CDR2 LQKENI. Here the CDR3 reads CASSPASGLNEQYF. In DNA form, the CDR3 reads TGTGCCAGCTCACCGGCTTCAGGGCTCAACGAGCAGTACTTC.

The V and J genes are TRBV6-5 and TRBJ1-2, with D perhaps matching TRBD1 (6 bases). The V gene's germline CDR1 is MNHEY and CDR2 SVGAGI. The length of the CDR3 is 12 residues. V was trimmed by 6 bases and J by 1 base, leaving 6 bases between them. CDR3 DNA: TGTGCCAGCAGACAGGGTAACTATGGCTACACCTTC. This sequence encodes CASRQGNYGYTF.

The chain employs TRBV23-1 and TRBJ2-7, with D perhaps being TRBD1 or TRBD2 (6 bases each). TRBV23-1 is placed among ORFs of uncertain function. V lost 6 bases and J lost 2, with 29 bases in between. This CDR3 has 19 amino acids. The CDR3 coding sequence is TGCGCCAGCAGACCTCCCGTGACAGGCTATAAGCGGGTGGCCTACGAGCAGTACTTC. It translates to CASRPPVTGYKRVAYEQYF.

The chain joins TRBV15 to TRBJ1-1; the D gene is possibly TRBD1 (6 bases). The CDR3 totals 17 residues. Looked up from germline, CDR1 is LNHNV and CDR2 is YYDKDF (reference sequence). Trimming removed 0 bases from V and 7 bases from J, with 21 bases in between. The CDR3 nucleotides are TGTGCCACCAGCAGAGACCGAACCCGACAGGATTGGGGTGAAGCTTTCTTT. Protein sequence: CATSRDRTRQDWGEAFF.

The genes are TRBV19 and TRBJ1-1, with 8 bases lining up with TRBD1. V was clipped by 5 bases and J by 2 bases; unmatched bases: 4. The CDR3 length is 14 residues. CDR1 is LNHDA and CDR2 is SQIVND in the germline V gene (reference sequence). CDR3 region: CASSVDRGNTEAFF. In DNA, the CDR3 is TGTGCCAGTAGTGTCGACAGGGGTAACACTGAAGCTTTCTTT.

The gene calls are TRBV2 and TRBJ2-4; D uncertain. The V gene's germline CDR1 is SNHLY and CDR2 FYNNEI. CDR3 length: 12 residues. Trimming stripped 8 bases from V and 0 bases from J, with 5 bases between. CDR3 region: CASRLAKNIQYF. DNA of the CDR3: TGTGCCAGCCGGCTAGCCAAAAACATTCAGTACTTC.

The CDR3 nucleotides are TGTGCCAGCAGCCAAGAATCTGGACTAGCGGGATTGAAGACCCAGTACTTC. It translates to CASSQESGLAGLKTQYF. This chain uses TRBV14 with TRBJ2-5, with 12 bases fitting TRBD2. Germline V gene data show CDR1 as SGHDN and CDR2 as FVKESK. V was pared by 0 bases and J by 6 bases, with 8 bases of the junction left unmatched. The CDR3 is 17 residues long.

The V and J genes are TRBV6-1 and TRBJ1-6, with unresolved D. Between the trimmed V and J ends, which lost 0 bases and 9 bases, there was a span of 18 bases. CDR3 length: 17 residues. The germline gives CDR1 MNHNS, CDR2 SASEGT. CDR3 region: CASSEAVAAQAGSPLHF. The CDR3 DNA reads as TGTGCCAGCAGTGAAGCCGTGGCAGCCCAGGCGGGTTCACCCCTCCACTTT.

The V gene is TRBV6-5, the J gene TRBJ2-7; 9 bases fit TRBD1. V shed 6 bases and J 1 base; nucleotides not matched to a gene: 7. The germline V gene has CDR1 MNHEY and CDR2 SVGAGI. The CDR3 loop spans 15 amino acids. CDR3 loop: CASRPGQGFSYEQYF. In DNA form, the CDR3 reads TGTGCCAGCAGACCGGGACAGGGTTTTTCCTACGAGCAGTACTTC.

V usage is TRBV3-1 (or the pseudogene TRBV3-2) and J usage is TRBJ1-5; TRBD1 agrees at 7 bases. Looked up from germline, CDR1 is LGHDT and CDR2 is YNNKEL (reference sequence). Losses at the gene ends were 1 base for V and 4 bases for J; bases not matched to a gene: 4. CDR3 length equals 15 residues. The CDR3, as DNA: TGTGCCAGCAGCCAAGGTCGACAGGGTAATCAGCCCCAGCATTTT. Residues: CASSQGRQGNQPQHF.

The V and J genes are TRBV7-9 and TRBJ1-3; D is possibly TRBD1 (6 bases). Trimming removed 3 bases from V and 4 bases from J, with 16 bases in between. Germline CDR1 is SEHNR and CDR2 is FQNEAQ (reference sequence). The CDR3 length is 16 residues. The CDR3 reads CASSLGDIRLGNTIYF. The CDR3 bases are TGTGCCAGCAGCTTGGGGGACATACGCCTGGGAAACACCATATATTTT.

The genes are TRBV6-5 and TRBJ2-3; 10 nucleotides line up with TRBD2. V dropped 7 bases and J dropped 3; count of bases not matched to a gene: 4. The CDR3 has 14 amino acids. From germline, CDR1 is MNHEY and CDR2 SVGAGI. The CDR3 DNA reads TGTGCCAGCAAACTGGGACTAGCGACAGATACGCAGTATTTT. It is translated as CASKLGLATDTQYF.

The genes are TRBV6-5 and TRBJ2-1; 7 nucleotides align to TRBD2. Unmatched junction bases numbered 6, after V lost 7 bases and J lost 0 bases. CDR3 length: 15 residues. CDR1 is MNHEY and CDR2 is SVGAGI in the germline V gene. The CDR3 reads CASKGGGSSYNEQFF. CDR3 sequence (DNA): TGTGCCAGCAAGGGTGGCGGGAGCTCCTACAATGAGCAGTTCTTC.

The gene calls are TRBV19 and TRBJ1-5; no definite D call. Trimming left V 1 base short and J 3 bases short, with 10 bases between. CDR3 length equals 15 residues. Germline V lookup: CDR1 LNHDA, CDR2 SQIVND (reference sequence). The CDR3 nucleotides read TGTGCCAGTAGTATAGTTAGGGTCGACAATCAGCCCCAGCATTTT. Translating it yields CASSIVRVDNQPQHF.